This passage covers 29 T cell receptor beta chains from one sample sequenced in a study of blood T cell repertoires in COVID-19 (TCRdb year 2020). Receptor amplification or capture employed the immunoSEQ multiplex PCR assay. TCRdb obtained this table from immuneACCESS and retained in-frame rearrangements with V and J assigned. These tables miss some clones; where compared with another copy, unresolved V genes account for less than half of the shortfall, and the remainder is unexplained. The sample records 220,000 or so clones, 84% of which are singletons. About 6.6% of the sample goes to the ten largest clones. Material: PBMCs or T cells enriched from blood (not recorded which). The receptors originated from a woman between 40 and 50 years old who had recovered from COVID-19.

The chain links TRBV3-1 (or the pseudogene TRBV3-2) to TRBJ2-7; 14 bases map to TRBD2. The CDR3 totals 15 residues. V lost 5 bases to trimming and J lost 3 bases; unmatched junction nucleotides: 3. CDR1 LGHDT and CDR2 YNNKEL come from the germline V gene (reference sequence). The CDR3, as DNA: TGTGCCAGCAGCTTTGGACTAGCGGGAGGCTACGAGCAGTACTTC. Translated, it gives CASSFGLAGGYEQYF.

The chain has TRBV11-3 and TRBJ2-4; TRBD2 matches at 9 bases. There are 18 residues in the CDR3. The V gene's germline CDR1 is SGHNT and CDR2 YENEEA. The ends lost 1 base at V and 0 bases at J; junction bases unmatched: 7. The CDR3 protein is CASSLGISGSLAKNIQYF. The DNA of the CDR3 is TGTGCCAGCAGCTTAGGAATTAGCGGGAGCTTAGCCAAAAACATTCAGTACTTC.

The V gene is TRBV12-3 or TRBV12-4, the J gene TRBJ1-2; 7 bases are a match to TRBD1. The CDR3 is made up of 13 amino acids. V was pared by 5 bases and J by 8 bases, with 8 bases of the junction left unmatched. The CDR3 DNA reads TGTGCCAGCAGTAAAGACAGGGTAGGAGGCTACACCTTC. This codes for CASSKDRVGGYTF.

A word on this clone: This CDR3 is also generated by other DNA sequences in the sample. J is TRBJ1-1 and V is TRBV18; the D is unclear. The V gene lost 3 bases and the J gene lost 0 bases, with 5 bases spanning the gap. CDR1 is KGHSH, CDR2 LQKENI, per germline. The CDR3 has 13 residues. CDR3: CASSPNMNTEAFF. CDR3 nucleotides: TGTGCCAGCTCACCTAATATGAACACTGAAGCTTTCTTT.

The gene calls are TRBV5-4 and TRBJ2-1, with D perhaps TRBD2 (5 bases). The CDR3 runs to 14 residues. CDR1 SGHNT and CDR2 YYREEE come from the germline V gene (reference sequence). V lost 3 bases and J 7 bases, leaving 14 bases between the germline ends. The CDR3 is CASSSVGSLNEQFF. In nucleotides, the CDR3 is TGTGCCAGCAGCTCAGTGGGGAGCCTGAATGAGCAGTTCTTC. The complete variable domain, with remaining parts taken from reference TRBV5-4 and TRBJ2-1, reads ETGVTQSPTHLIKTRGQQVTLRCSSQSGHNTVSWYQQALGQGPQFIFQYYREEENGRGNFPPRFSGLQFPNYSSELNVNALELDDSALYLCASSSVGSLNEQFFGPGTRLTVL.

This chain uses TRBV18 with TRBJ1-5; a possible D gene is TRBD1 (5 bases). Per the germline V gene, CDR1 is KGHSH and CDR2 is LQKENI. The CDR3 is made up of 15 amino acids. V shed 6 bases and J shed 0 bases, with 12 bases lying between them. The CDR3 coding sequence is TGTGCCAGCTCCCAGGGCGGTCATAGCAATCAGCCCCAGCATTTT. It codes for CASSQGGHSNQPQHF.

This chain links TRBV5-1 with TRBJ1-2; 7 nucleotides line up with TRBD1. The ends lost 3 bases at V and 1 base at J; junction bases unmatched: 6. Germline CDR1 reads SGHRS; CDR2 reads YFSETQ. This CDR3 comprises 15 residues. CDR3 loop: CASSWGDRDNYGYTF. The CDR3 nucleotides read TGCGCCAGCAGCTGGGGGGACAGAGATAACTATGGCTACACCTTC.

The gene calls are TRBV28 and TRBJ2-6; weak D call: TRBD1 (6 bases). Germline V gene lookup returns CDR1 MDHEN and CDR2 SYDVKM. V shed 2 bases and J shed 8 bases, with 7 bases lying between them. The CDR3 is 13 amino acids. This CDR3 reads CASSLTGSNVLTF. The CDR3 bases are TGTGCCAGCAGTTTAACAGGGTCCAACGTCCTGACTTTC. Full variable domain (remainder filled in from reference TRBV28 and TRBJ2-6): DVKVTQSSRYLVKRTGEKVFLECVQDMDHENMFWYRQDPGLGLRLIYFSYDVKMKEKGDIPEGYSVSREKKERFSLILESASTNQTSMYLCASSLTGSNVLTFGAGSRLTVL.

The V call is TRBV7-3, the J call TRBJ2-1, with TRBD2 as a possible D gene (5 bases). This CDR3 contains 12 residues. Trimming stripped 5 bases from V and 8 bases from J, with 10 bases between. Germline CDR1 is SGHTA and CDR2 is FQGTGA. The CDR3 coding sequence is TGTGCCAGCAGCCCCGGAGGCGATGAGCAGTTCTTC. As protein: CASSPGGDEQFF.

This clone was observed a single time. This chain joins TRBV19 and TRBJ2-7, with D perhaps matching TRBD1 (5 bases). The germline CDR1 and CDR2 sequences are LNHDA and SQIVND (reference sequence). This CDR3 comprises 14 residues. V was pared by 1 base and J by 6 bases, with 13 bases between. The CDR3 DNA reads TGTGCCAGTAGTATAGTGCAGGGCTTCGGCGAGCAGTACTTC. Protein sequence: CASSIVQGFGEQYF.

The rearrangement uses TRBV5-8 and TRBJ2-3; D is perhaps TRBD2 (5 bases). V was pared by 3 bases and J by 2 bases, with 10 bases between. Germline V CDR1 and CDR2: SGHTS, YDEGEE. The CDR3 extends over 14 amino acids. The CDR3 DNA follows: TGTGCCAGCAGCTCGGGGTGGTACACAGATACGCAGTATTTT. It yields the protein CASSSGWYTDTQYF.

The CDR3 sequence is CATTRGGNQPQHF. CDR3 nucleotide sequence: TGTGCCACCACGCGCGGAGGCAATCAGCCCCAGCATTTT. The V and J genes are TRBV12-3 or TRBV12-4 and TRBJ1-5; D gene uncertain. The ends were cut back, 10 bases at V and 2 bases at J, with 12 bases in the middle. This CDR3 region has 13 residues.

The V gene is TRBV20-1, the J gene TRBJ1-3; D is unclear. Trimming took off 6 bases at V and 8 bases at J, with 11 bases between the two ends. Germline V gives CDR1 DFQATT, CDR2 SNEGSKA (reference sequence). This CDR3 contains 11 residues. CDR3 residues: CSATGGYTIYF. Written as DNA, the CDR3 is TGCAGTGCCACCGGAGGATACACCATATATTTT.

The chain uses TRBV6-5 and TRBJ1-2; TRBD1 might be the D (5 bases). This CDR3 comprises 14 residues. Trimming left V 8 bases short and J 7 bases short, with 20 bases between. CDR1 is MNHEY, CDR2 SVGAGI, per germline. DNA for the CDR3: TGTGCCAGCGAAGAGGTCCAAGGGGCCCGTGGCTACACCTTC. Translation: CASEEVQGARGYTF.

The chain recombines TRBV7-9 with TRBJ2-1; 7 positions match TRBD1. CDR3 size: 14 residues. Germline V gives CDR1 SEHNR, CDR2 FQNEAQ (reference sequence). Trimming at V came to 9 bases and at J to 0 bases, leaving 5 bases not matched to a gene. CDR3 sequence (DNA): TGTGCCAGTCAAAAGGGGGCCTCCTACAATGAGCAGTTCTTC. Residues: CASQKGASYNEQFF.

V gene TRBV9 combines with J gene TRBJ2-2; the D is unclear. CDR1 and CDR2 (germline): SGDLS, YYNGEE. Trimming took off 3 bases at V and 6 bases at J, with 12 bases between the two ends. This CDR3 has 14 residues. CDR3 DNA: TGTGCCAGCAGCGAACTTTCGAAATCCGGGGAGCTGTTTTTT. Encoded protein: CASSELSKSGELFF.

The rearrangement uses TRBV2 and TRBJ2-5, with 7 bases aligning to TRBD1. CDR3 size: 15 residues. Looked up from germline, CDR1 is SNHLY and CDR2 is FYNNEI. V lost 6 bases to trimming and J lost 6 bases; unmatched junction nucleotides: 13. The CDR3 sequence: CASSDYGQGVKTQYF. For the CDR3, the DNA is TGTGCCAGCAGCGACTATGGGCAGGGGGTAAAGACCCAGTACTTC.

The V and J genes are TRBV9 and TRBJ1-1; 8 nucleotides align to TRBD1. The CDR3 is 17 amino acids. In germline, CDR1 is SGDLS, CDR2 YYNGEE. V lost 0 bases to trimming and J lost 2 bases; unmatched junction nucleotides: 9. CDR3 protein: CASSVVSTGAVNTEAFF. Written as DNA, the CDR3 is TGTGCCAGCAGCGTAGTGTCGACAGGGGCGGTTAACACTGAAGCTTTCTTT. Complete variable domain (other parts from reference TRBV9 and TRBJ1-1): DSGVTQTPKHLITATGQRVTLRCSPRSGDLSVYWYQQSLDQGLQFLIQYYNGEERAKGNILERFSAQQFPDLHSELNLSSLELGDSALYFCASSVVSTGAVNTEAFFGQGTRLTVV.

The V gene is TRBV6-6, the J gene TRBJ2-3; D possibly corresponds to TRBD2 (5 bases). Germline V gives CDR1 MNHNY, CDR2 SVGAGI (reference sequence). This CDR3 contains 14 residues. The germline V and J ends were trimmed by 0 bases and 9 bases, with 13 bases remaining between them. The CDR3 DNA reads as TGTGCCAGCAGTTACTCGAGCGAATCGGGGACGCAGTATTTT. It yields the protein CASSYSSESGTQYF.

The CDR3 bases are TGTGCCAGTACAGGGGACACTGAAGCTTTCTTT. Protein: CASTGDTEAFF. The chain carries TRBV28 and TRBJ1-1; 7 positions agree with TRBD1. In germline, CDR1 is MDHEN, CDR2 SYDVKM. There are 11 residues in the CDR3. V dropped 9 bases and J dropped 3; count of bases not matched to a gene: 1.

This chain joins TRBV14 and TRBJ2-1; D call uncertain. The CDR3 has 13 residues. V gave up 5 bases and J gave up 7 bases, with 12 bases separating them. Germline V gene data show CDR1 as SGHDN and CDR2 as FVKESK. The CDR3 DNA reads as TGTGCCAGCAGCGAGGCAGATTTAAATGAGCAGTTCTTC. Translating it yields CASSEADLNEQFF.

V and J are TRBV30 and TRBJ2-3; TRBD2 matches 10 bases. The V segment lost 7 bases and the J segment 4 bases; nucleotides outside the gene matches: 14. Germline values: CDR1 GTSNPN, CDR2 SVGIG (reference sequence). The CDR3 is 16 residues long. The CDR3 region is CAFHFPSGREADTQYF. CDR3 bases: TGTGCCTTCCACTTCCCGAGCGGGAGGGAGGCAGATACGCAGTATTTT.

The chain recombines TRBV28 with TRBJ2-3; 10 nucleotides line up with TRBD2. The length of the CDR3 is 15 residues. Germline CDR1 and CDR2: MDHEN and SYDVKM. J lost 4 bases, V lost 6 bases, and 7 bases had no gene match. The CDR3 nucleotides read TGTGCCAGCAGGCCTACTAGCGGGAAGTCAGATACGCAGTATTTT. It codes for CASRPTSGKSDTQYF.

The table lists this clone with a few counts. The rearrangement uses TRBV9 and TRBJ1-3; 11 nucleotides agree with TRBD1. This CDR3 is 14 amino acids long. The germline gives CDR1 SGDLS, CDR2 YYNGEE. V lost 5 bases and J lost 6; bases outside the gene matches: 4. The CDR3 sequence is CASSWGQGENTIYF. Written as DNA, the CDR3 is TGTGCCAGCAGTTGGGGACAGGGGGAAAACACCATATATTTT. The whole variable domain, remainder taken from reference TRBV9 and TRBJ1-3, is DSGVTQTPKHLITATGQRVTLRCSPRSGDLSVYWYQQSLDQGLQFLIQYYNGEERAKGNILERFSAQQFPDLHSELNLSSLELGDSALYFCASSWGQGENTIYFGEGSWLTVV.

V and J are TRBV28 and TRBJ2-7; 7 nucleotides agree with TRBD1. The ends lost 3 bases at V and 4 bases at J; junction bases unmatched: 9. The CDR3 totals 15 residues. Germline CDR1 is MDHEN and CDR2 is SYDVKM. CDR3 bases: TGTGCCAGCAGTTTCAGCAGGGGGTCTGGGTACGAGCAGTACTTC. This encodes CASSFSRGSGYEQYF.

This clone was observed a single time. CDR3 sequence reads: CASSLEVAGVGNEQFF. CDR3 DNA: TGCGCCAGCAGCTTGGAGGTAGCGGGAGTAGGAAATGAGCAGTTCTTC. V is TRBV5-1 and J is TRBJ2-1, with 9 bases that match TRBD2. This CDR3 region has 16 residues. J was trimmed by 7 bases and V by 0 bases; bases with no gene match: 8. The germline V gene has CDR1 SGHRS and CDR2 YFSETQ.

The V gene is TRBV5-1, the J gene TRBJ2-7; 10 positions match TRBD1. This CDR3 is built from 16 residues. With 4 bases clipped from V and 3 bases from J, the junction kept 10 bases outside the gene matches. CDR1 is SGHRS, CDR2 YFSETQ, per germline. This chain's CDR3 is CASSRSTGGTNYEQYF. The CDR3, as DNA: TGCGCCAGCAGCCGTTCGACAGGGGGCACCAACTACGAGCAGTACTTC.

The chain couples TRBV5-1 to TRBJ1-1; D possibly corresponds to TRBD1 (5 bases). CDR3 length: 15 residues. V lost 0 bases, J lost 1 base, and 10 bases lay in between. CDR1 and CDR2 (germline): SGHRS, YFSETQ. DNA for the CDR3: TGCGCCAGCAGCTTGGAGAATACAGGGAACACTGAAGCTTTCTTT. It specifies CASSLENTGNTEAFF. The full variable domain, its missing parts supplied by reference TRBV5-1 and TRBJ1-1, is KAGVTQTPRYLIKTRGQQVTLSCSPISGHRSVSWYQQTPGQGLQFLFEYFSETQRNKGNFPGRFSGRQFSNSRSEMNVSTLELGDSALYLCASSLENTGNTEAFFGQGTRLTVV.

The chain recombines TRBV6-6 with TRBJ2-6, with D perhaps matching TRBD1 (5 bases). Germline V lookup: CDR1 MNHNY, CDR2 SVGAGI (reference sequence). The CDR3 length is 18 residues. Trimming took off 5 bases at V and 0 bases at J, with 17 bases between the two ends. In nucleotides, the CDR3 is TGTGCCAGCAGTCCTCAACTTCGACAGACCTCTGGGGCCAACGTCCTGACTTTC. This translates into CASSPQLRQTSGANVLTF.